This is a list of T cell receptor beta chains from one sample in a study of T cells in Graves' hyperthyroidism and ophthalmopathy. Using its own MiXCR run on the multiplex PCR reads, TCRdb lists one record per CDR3 protein. The sample has fewer than 600,000 distinct CDR3 sequences; 13% to 15% are singletons. The sequenced sample was blood. The receptors come from a woman aged 40 to 50 with Graves' hyperthyroidism. The CDR3 runs from the conserved cysteine through the conserved F or W. D genes are given only for firm matches. Clone size is stated in some rows and not others, as once, few, many or a class when expanded.

clone_size j_call v_call d_call cdr3_nt cdr3_aa
few TRBJ2-7 TRBV5-1 . TGCGCCAGCAGCTTGGAACTAGTCCGTTACGAGCAGTACTTC CASSLELVRYEQYF
many TRBJ2-7 TRBV28 . TGTGCCAGCAGCCGCAGGGGCAACTCCTACGAGCAGTACTTC CASSRRGNSYEQYF
many TRBJ1-1 TRBV28 . TGTGCCAGCAGCCTCTCGAGAGGAAACACTGAAGCTTTCTTT CASSLSRGNTEAFF
few TRBJ2-1 TRBV20-1 . TGCAGTGCTAGAGATCTCTCGCTCGTGGGTGAGCAGTTCTTC CSARDLSLVGEQFF
. TRBJ1-1 TRBV2 TRBD1 TGTGCCAGCATCCCGGGACAGGTGGGAGCTTTCTTT CASIPGQVGAFF
many TRBJ2-1 TRBV28 TRBD2 TGTGCCAGCAGTTTAGTTCTAGCGGGATCCAATGAGCAGTTCTTC CASSLVLAGSNEQFF
many TRBJ2-1 TRBV14 TRBD2 TGTGCCAGCAGGTCTACTAGCGGGAGTTACAATGAGCAGTTCTTC CASRSTSGSYNEQFF
few TRBJ2-3 TRBV6-2/TRBV6-3 TRBD2 TGTGCCAGCCGGGGGGAGGTTTGGTATTTT CASRGEVWYF
. TRBJ2-7 TRBV27 . TGTGCCAGCCTAGAGGGGTTATCCTACGAGCAGTACTTC CASLEGLSYEQYF
many TRBJ2-3 TRBV20-1 TRBD2 TGCAGTGCTAGAGATCTAGCGGGAGGGCGTGGAGATACGCAGTATTTT CSARDLAGGRGDTQYF
many TRBJ2-5 TRBV6-1 . TGTGCCAGCAGTGAATTTGGCGGCAGGTGGGAGACCCAGTACTTC CASSEFGGRWETQYF
few TRBJ2-7 TRBV7-9 . TGTGCCAGCTCAGGGGCCAGTGACTACGAGCAGTACTTC CASSGASDYEQYF
many TRBJ2-3 TRBV5-1 . TGCGCCACAGCCCGTCTTGAGACCCCAGATACGCAGTATTTT CATARLETPDTQYF
many TRBJ2-6 TRBV28 . TGTGCCAGCAGTTTAAAGGTGTCTGGGGCCAACGTCCTGACTTTC CASSLKVSGANVLTF
many TRBJ2-3 TRBV27 . TGTGCCAGCGGCCCCACAGATACGCAGTATTTT CASGPTDTQYF
. TRBJ2-1 TRBV28 TRBD2 TGTGCCAGCAGCCGTAGCGGGAGTGGGAACAATGAGCAGTTCTTC CASSRSGSGNNEQFF
few TRBJ2-1 TRBV5-1 . TGCGCCAGCAGCTTGAACGTGGGATTATATAATGAGCAGTTCTTC CASSLNVGLYNEQFF
few TRBJ2-4 TRBV7-8 . TGTGCCAGCAGCCCCGGGACATGGGGTGACATTCAGTACTTC CASSPGTWGDIQYF
few TRBJ1-1 TRBV28 . TGTGCCAGCAGTTTCTGGGGGATGGGGGCTATAGCTGAAGCTTTCTTT CASSFWGMGAIAEAFF
. TRBJ2-1 TRBV28 TRBD1 TGTGCCAGCAGTTCCCCCGGGACAGGGGGCAGAAATGAGCAGTTCTTC CASSSPGTGGRNEQFF
. TRBJ1-3 TRBV3-1 . TGTGCCAGCAGTCACGGTATGAACACCATATATTTT CASSHGMNTIYF
many TRBJ2-7 TRBV20-1 . TGCAGTGCCCAAGCCGCGGACGGGACGTCCTACGAGCAGTACTTC CSAQAADGTSYEQYF
many TRBJ2-3 TRBV7-2 TRBD2 TGTGCCAGCAGACGCGCGGGAGTCCCAGATACGCAGTATTTT CASRRAGVPDTQYF
many TRBJ1-2 TRBV18 TRBD1 TGTGCCAGCTCACCAACTCCCGGGACAGGGGGCGACTATGGCTACACCTTC CASSPTPGTGGDYGYTF
. TRBJ2-5 TRBV29-1 TRBD1 TGCAGCGTTGAAGATCAGGGGGCGAGGAAGTACTTC CSVEDQGARKYF
many TRBJ1-5 TRBV6-1 . TGTGCCAGCAGTTACGCGGATCAGCCCCAGCATTTT CASSYADQPQHF
. TRBJ2-7 TRBV27 . TGTGCCACCCCGACCCGCGAGCAGTACTTC CATPTREQYF
many TRBJ2-3 TRBV18 . TGTGCCAGCTCACCCCGTAGGGACTTCGTTGTGCAGTATTTT CASSPRRDFVVQYF
few TRBJ2-1 TRBV10-3 TRBD1 TGTGCCATCAGTGAGTCGGACAGGGAACATGAGCAGTTCTTC CAISESDREHEQFF
. TRBJ2-1 TRBV6-4 TRBD2 TGTGCCAGCAGTGACGGGGGAGGGTTCAATGAGCAGTTCTTC CASSDGGGFNEQFF
. TRBJ1-6 TRBV4-1 . TGCGCCAGCAGCCAAGAGACGGGGAATAATTCACCCCTCCACTTT CASSQETGNNSPLHF
. TRBJ2-3 TRBV5-8 TRBD2 TGTGCCAGCAGCTTAAGGACTAGCGGGACTAGCACAGATACGCAGTATTTT CASSLRTSGTSTDTQYF
few TRBJ2-7 TRBV29-1 . TGCAGCGTTGAGTCTGGTGTGGGGGGGCGGCCATTTGGGGAGCAGTACTTC CSVESGVGGRPFGEQYF
. TRBJ1-1 TRBV24-1 TRBD1 TGTGCCACCAGGTCACAGGGGATGAACACTGAAGCTTTCTTT CATRSQGMNTEAFF
few TRBJ2-1 TRBV6-2/TRBV6-3 TRBD2 TGTGCCAGCAGTCCTGAGAGTACGAGCGGGAGGAGGTACAATGAGCAGTTCTTC CASSPESTSGRRYNEQFF
. TRBJ2-1 TRBV2 TRBD2 TGTGCCAGCAGTGAAGGAAGCGGGAGGGCCAGCAATGAGCAGCTCTTC CASSEGSGRASNEQLF
many TRBJ1-1 TRBV2 . TGTGCCAGCAGTCCAGGAAAAATGAACACTGAAGCTTTCTTT CASSPGKMNTEAFF
many TRBJ2-1 TRBV30 . TGTGCCTGTCTGGGAAGGGTATCCTACAATGAGCAGTTCTTC CACLGRVSYNEQFF
many TRBJ1-5 TRBV2 . TGTGCCAGCAGTAGAACAGGGTTGAATCAGCCCCAGCATTTT CASSRTGLNQPQHF
many TRBJ2-1 TRBV5-1 TRBD2 TGCGCCAGCAGCTTCGGGCTAGCGGGAGGGGGTGAGCAGTTCTTC CASSFGLAGGGEQFF
many TRBJ1-1 TRBV7-2 . TGTGCCAGCAGCCCACGTGTCACTGAAGCTTTCTTT CASSPRVTEAFF